The entry below gives a single TCR beta chain sequence along with its context. CDR1 is SGHNT and CDR2 is YYREEE in the germline V gene (reference sequence). With V trimmed by 4 bases and J by 6 bases, 11 bases remained unmatched. The CDR3 runs 15 residues. The record originates from a study of blood T cell repertoires in COVID-19. Using immunoSEQ multiplex PCR, the repertoire was profiled, and TCRdb retains in-frame clones only, with some absent. Of more than 150,000 clones detected, around 85% appear once; the ten largest clones hold around 10%. The sequencing input was peripheral blood. The sequence came from a woman over 75 with acute or convalescent COVID-19. V usage is TRBV5-4 and J usage is TRBJ1-1, with 8 positions matching TRBD1. CDR3: CASSQSQGAVAEAFF. The CDR3 DNA is TGTGCCAGCAGCCAATCTCAGGGGGCGGTGGCTGAAGCTTTCTTT.